Below, 13 T cell receptor beta chains from the same sample are listed, as sequenced in a study of blood T cells in healthy people across ages. The use of a sample-barcoded 5' primer and a J-beta primer mix characterized a second PCR of roughly 6 to 11 cycles. TCRdb redid the calling of the 5' RACE reads with MiXCR, one entry per CDR3 protein. The sample lists around 1,000,000 distinct CDR3 sequences; more than 30% were seen once. Sequencing was done on a sample of blood. These receptors all stem from a man aged 18 to 29 in good health.

This clonotype was observed many times. The chain carries TRBV20-1 and TRBJ2-3, with TRBD2 identical over 9 bases. Germline V gene sequence: CDR1 DFQATT, CDR2 SNEGSKA (reference sequence). The V gene end was trimmed by 3 bases and the J gene end by 2 bases; junction bases not matched to a gene: 3. This CDR3 has 14 residues. The CDR3 loop is CSASLAGLTDTQYF. The CDR3 region has the DNA TGCAGTGCTAGCCTAGCGGGACTCACAGATACGCAGTATTTT.

This clonotype was seen a few times. V gene TRBV6-6 combines with J gene TRBJ1-6; perhaps TRBD1 as D (6 bases). Trimming pared 5 bases from V and 0 bases from J, leaving 14 bases between. The germline CDR1 and CDR2 sequences are MNHNY and SVGAGI (reference sequence). CDR3 size: 17 residues. In DNA, the CDR3 is TGTGCCAGCAGTCCCCTGCGGACAGCCTCCTATAATTCACCCCTCCACTTT. Translation: CASSPLRTASYNSPLHF.

This clonotype showed up just a few times. The rearrangement uses TRBV4-3 and TRBJ2-1; 9 nucleotides match TRBD2. The germline CDR1 and CDR2 sequences are LGHNA and YSLEER. J gave up 6 bases and V 1 base, and 7 bases lay outside the gene matches. This CDR3 has 16 residues. In DNA, the CDR3 is TGCGCCAGCAGCCAAGTGCTAGCGGGGCCCACCAATGAGCAGTTCTTC. Amino acids: CASSQVLAGPTNEQFF.

This clonotype has more than one count but fewer than ten. This chain joins TRBV2 and TRBJ1-2, with D uncertain. Germline lookup yields CDR1 SNHLY and CDR2 FYNNEI. V lost 2 bases, J lost 4 bases, and 17 bases lay in between. The CDR3 spans 16 residues. CDR3 amino acids: CASSEMAARTSYGYTF. The CDR3 DNA sequence: TGTGCCAGCAGTGAAATGGCAGCCCGAACCTCCTATGGCTACACCTTC.

Notes on this clonotype: Germline and junction disagree at one end, which may indicate a read error. V and J are TRBV25-1 and TRBJ2-3, with 8 bases identical to TRBD1. Germline CDR1 and CDR2: MGHDK and SYGVNS. The CDR3 loop spans 16 amino acids. In nucleotides, the CDR3 is TGTGCCGGCAGTGAGGGACAGGTCTATCTGGCAGATACGCAGTATTTT. Residues: CAGSEGQVYLADTQYF.

The CDR3 nucleotides read TGTGCCAGCAGTTCATTCCAACCGGGACAGTATGAAAAACTGTTTTTT. As protein: CASSSFQPGQYEKLFF. V and J are TRBV27 and TRBJ1-4, with 7 bases aligning to TRBD1. This CDR3 has 16 residues. V lost 4 bases and J lost 6; bases outside the gene matches: 11. Germline loops: CDR1 MNHEY, CDR2 SMNVEV (reference sequence).

This clonotype was seen a few times. This chain uses TRBV4-1 with TRBJ1-4; D is undetermined. The V and J ends lost 1 base and 8 bases respectively, with 14 bases between them. CDR1 is MGHRA and CDR2 is YSYEKL in the germline V gene. The CDR3 has 15 residues. This CDR3 reads CASSQGPVRLEKLFF. Here the CDR3 DNA reads TGCGCCAGCAGCCAAGGCCCGGTCCGTTTGGAAAAACTGTTTTTT.

This clonotype was seen only a few times. The chain couples TRBV12-3 or TRBV12-4 to TRBJ1-1, with no clear D. V lost 0 bases and J 2 bases, leaving 13 bases between the germline ends. The CDR3 covers 16 residues. CDR3 coding DNA: TGTGCCAGCAGTTTAGCGTACGGGCAGCTAAACACTGAAGCTTTCTTT. The encoded protein is CASSLAYGQLNTEAFF.

On this clonotype: A much larger clonotype is one base distant, so this may be a read error. The chain employs TRBV10-3 and TRBJ1-2, with D unclear. The CDR3 length is 14 residues. Germline V gives CDR1 ENHRY, CDR2 SYGVKD. The germline V and J ends were trimmed by 2 bases and 3 bases, with 10 bases remaining between them. CDR3 nucleotide sequence: TGTGCCATCAGTGAGGCAGTCAGATACTATGGCTACACCTTC. It translates to CAISEAVRYYGYTF.

This clonotype was detected once. The V and J genes are TRBV6-1 and TRBJ2-3; D might be TRBD2 (5 bases). The CDR3 length is 15 residues. Deletions cut 1 base from V and 0 bases from J, with 8 bases between. Germline CDR1 MNHNS, CDR2 SASEGT. CDR3 amino acids: CASSEGAVSTDTQYF. CDR3 DNA: TGTGCCAGCAGTGAAGGAGCGGTCAGCACAGATACGCAGTATTTT.

In DNA, the CDR3 is TGTGCCAGCACCCTGGGACTAGCGGAAACAGATACGCAGTATTTT. It yields the protein CASTLGLAETDTQYF. This rearrangement joins TRBV3-1 to TRBJ2-3; 11 positions agree with TRBD2. The germline CDR1 and CDR2 sequences are LGHDT and YNNKEL (reference sequence). V was pared by 7 bases and J by 3 bases, with 6 bases of the junction left unmatched. The CDR3 has 15 amino acids.

The sample holds many counts of this clonotype. The chain has TRBV4-3 and TRBJ2-7; D remains ambiguous. The CDR3 spans 14 residues. The germline V gene encodes CDR1 LGHNA and CDR2 YSLEER. The V end lost 0 bases, the J end lost 1 base, and 7 bases lay between the germline ends. Written as DNA, the CDR3 is TGCGCCAGCAGCCAAGACACTTCATCCTACGAGCAGTACTTC. It translates to CASSQDTSSYEQYF.

This chain links TRBV20-1 with TRBJ2-5; tentatively, D is TRBD1 (6 bases). CDR3 length equals 15 residues. Trimming took off 5 bases at V and 2 bases at J, with 18 bases between the two ends. CDR1 is DFQATT, CDR2 SNEGSKA, per germline (reference sequence). The CDR3 region is CSAGVVPGVQETQYF. Here the CDR3 DNA reads TGCAGTGCTGGAGTCGTACCAGGGGTTCAAGAGACCCAGTACTTC.